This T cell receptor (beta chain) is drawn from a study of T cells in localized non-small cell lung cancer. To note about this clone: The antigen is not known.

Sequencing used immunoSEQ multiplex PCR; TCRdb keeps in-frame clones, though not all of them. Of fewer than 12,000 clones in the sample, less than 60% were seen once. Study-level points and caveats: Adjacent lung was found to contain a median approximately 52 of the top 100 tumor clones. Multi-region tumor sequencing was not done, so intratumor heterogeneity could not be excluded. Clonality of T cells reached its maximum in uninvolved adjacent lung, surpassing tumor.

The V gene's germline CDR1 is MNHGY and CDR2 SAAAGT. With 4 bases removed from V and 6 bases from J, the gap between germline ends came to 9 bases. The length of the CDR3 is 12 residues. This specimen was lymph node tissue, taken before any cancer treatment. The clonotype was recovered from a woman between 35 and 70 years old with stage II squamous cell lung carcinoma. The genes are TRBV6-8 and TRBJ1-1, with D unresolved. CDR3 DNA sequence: TGTGCCAGCAGTTTTCCCATCTCTGAAGCTTTCTTT. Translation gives CASSFPISEAFF.